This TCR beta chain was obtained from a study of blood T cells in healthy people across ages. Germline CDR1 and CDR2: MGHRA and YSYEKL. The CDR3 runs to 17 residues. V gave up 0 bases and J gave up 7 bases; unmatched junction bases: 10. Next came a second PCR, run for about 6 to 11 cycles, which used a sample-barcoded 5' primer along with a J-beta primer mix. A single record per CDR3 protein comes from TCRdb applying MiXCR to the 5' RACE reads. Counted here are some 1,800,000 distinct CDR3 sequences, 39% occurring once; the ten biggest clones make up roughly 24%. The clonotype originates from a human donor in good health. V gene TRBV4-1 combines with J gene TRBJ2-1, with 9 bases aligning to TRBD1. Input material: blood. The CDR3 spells CASSQDHLGTGKNEQFF. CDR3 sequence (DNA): TGCGCCAGCAGCCAAGATCACTTAGGGACAGGGAAGAATGAGCAGTTCTTC.